This record concerns one T cell receptor beta chain sequence. No antigen is known for it. It may be a read error: a sequence one base away is much more abundant. The source of the sample is a study of blood T cells in healthy people across ages. The germline gives CDR1 SGHTA, CDR2 FQGNSA. V shed 5 bases and J shed 1 base, with 18 bases lying between them. CDR3 length: 17 amino acids. Study-level results: A strong correlation between TCR beta diversity and naive T cell percentage was seen. While age rose, TCR beta diversity per million T cells dropped in a roughly linear way. Any changes in expanded clonotypes were possibly confounded, as donor CMV status remained unknown.

Sample-barcoded 5' priming and a J-beta primer mix drove a second PCR of 7 to 11 cycles. A single record per CDR3 protein comes from TCRdb applying MiXCR to the 5' RACE reads. This sample yields around 280,000 distinct CDR3 sequences, of which roughly a quarter are seen a single time; 29% belongs to the top ten. The specimen was blood. The genes are TRBV7-2 and TRBJ1-3; possibly TRBD1 for D (6 bases). The clonotype comes from a woman in her 70s in good health. This CDR3 is CASSPSPAGVSGNTIYF. CDR3 bases: TGTGCCAGCAGCCCCTCGCCCGCAGGGGTATCTGGAAACACCATATATTTT.